This T cell receptor beta chain is from a study of graft-versus-host responses after intestinal transplantation (dated by TCRdb to about 2021). Study-wide context: The transplants that recipients received were multivisceral, liver-intestinal, or isolated intestinal. Of the 20 to 25 intestinal transplant recipients enrolled in the cohort, one of whom was a retransplant, a few patients without pretransplant specimens were excluded. A peak of at least 4% donor T cells among recipient peripheral blood mononuclear cells was the definition used for donor T cell macrochimerism. To identify alloreactive clones, pre-transplant mixed lymphocyte reaction products were sequenced and compared with unstimulated pre-transplant donor and recipient T cells. After intestinal transplantation, graft-versus-host and host-versus-graft alloreactive T cell clones in the graft, circulation and bone marrow were tracked using bulk TCR-beta CDR3 sequencing. Rather than being sequenced by the commercial service, samples from a few later patients were sequenced in-house on an Illumina MiSeq and processed with MiXCR. Anti-thymocyte globulin induction was given to all recipients, followed by maintenance tacrolimus and steroids for 2 to 4 years.

The library was built by means of the immunoSEQ multiplex PCR assay. High-throughput TCR-beta CDR3 sequencing of genomic DNA from most patients was performed by Adaptive Biotechnologies. The authors' analysis ran thus. Adaptive's ImmunoSEQ software supplied the TCR sequencing data for 18 patients, while MiXCR and VDJtools were used to process a few other patients. CDR3 nucleotide sequences shared between donor and recipient were removed because the origin of such sequences could not be assigned. To count as alloreactive, a clone needed at least 2-fold expansion over unstimulated cells and a minimum CFSE-low frequency of 0.002% (template counts) or 0.001% (read counts). Clones detected in sequenced pre-transplant spleen, lymph node, or MLR CFSE-low populations of the donor or recipient were defined as mappable. Cumulative frequency of alloreactive clones was calculated as a percentage of all sequences weighted by copy number. Not all clones reach the TCRdb copy of this immuneACCESS table, which keeps in-frame sequences only. Checked studies attribute under half of the gap to unresolved V genes and leave the rest unexplained. That table furnishes V, J and clone size, whereas the DNA furnished D and trimming. For this sample there are some 41,000 clones; less than 95% appear just once. The top ten clonotypes cover 2% to 2.5% of the sample.

Blood samples were collected up to 4 times in the first month after transplant and then at least monthly when available. The CDR3 starts with the cysteine, ends with the phenylalanine, and has 17 residues. The read is trimmed to its CDR3 DNA, 51 bases read in frame from base 1. Per the germline V gene, SGHVS is the CDR1 and FQNEAQ is the CDR2. Trimming takes 1 base off V and 5 bases off J; junction bases not matched to a gene: 9. Overall study results and their limits: GvH clones were detected in recipient bone marrow, and some of these GvH clones were observed earlier in ileal mucosa or blood, consistent with an intestinal mucosal origin. Early after transplant, peak levels of circulating GvH clones were associated with declines in HvG clones. Patients with donor T cell macrochimerism had high GvH to HvG T cell clonal ratios in their allografts. Conclusions were limited by the relatively low number and heterogeneity of intestinal transplant patients.

The table lists this clone with a count of one. No cognate antigen has been identified for it. No quality values exist for individual bases; no much larger clone is one base distant. This specimen was PBMCs, taken around 320 days after intestinal transplant. In this chain, TRBV7-8 is recombined with TRBJ2-2, and 8 bases in between align with TRBD1. This clonotype originated in a human patient who received an intestinal transplant, so some T cells may come from the graft donor. The CDR3 here reads CASSLEQGGIVTGELFF. The nucleotides read TGTGCCAGCAGCTTAGAACAGGGGGGAATCGTGACCGGGGAGCTGTTTTTT.